These 2 T cell receptor beta chains were all obtained from the same sample, sequenced in a study of resident and recirculating memory T cells in vitiligo. Sequenced by immunoSEQ multiplex PCR; TCRdb stores in-frame clones only, minus some. This sample contains dozens of clones. The material sequenced was lesional skin. These TCRs come from a male donor with vitiligo.

The chain couples TRBV7-7 to TRBJ2-3; TRBD2 matches at 7 bases. Losses at the gene ends were 5 bases for V and 9 bases for J; bases not matched to a gene: 8. The CDR3 contains 13 residues. The germline V gene encodes CDR1 SSHAT and CDR2 FNYEAQ (reference sequence). CDR3 in amino acids: CASSRSGAETQYF. DNA of the CDR3: TGTGCCAGCAGCAGGAGCGGGGCCGAGACGCAGTATTTT.

The chain employs TRBV13 and TRBJ2-5; tentatively, D is TRBD2 (6 bases). The CDR3 runs 16 residues. V was clipped by 2 bases and J by 4 bases, with 17 bases between them. CDR1 and CDR2 from the germline V gene are PRHDT and FYEKMQ (reference sequence). CDR3 region: CASSLLPGEQGETQYF. CDR3 bases: TGTGCCAGCAGCTTATTGCCGGGGGAGCAAGGAGAGACCCAGTACTTC.